This T cell receptor beta chain was obtained from a study of CD8 T cells in Susac syndrome (dated by TCRdb to between 2019 and 2020). Study-level background: Whether CD8+ T cell activation and differentiation in Susac syndrome was antigen driven was tested using repertoire sequencing.

Trimming accounts for 5 bases at V and 4 bases at J, while the number of junction bases matched to no gene is 23. In the germline V gene, CDR1 corresponds to SGHVS and CDR2 to FNYEAQ. Reading from cysteine to phenylalanine, the CDR3 counts 21 amino acids. Only the CDR3 DNA stays, 63 bases, in frame from base 1. For this clonotype: No cognate antigen has been identified for it. There are no base qualities to consult, and no much larger clone falls within one base.

On the study overall, not on this receptor specifically: The number of individuals in the TCR sequencing and HLA analysis was recognized as being relatively small.

RNA was extracted using the RNeasy kit, and about 0.45 to 1 ug of the RNA was reverse transcribed with random hexamers. The immunoSEQ multiplex PCR assay, which covers 54 Vbeta and 13 Jbeta segments, was used to amplify TCR beta CDR3 regions. Bias from PCR amplification was corrected by using a synthetic template baseline for primer optimization and for computational correction. As for the authors' bioinformatics: Only productive sequences were kept, with reads annotated to V, D and J genes according to IMGT and analyzed in immunoSEQ Analyzer. Clonality was computed as one minus Shannon entropy normalized by log2 of the number of productive unique sequences. For each patient and control, public and private clones were evaluated among the 100 most prevalent clones. Clones were defined as Susac-specific when absent from the healthy and MS cohorts, from fewer than 1,200 published viral clones and from other ImmuneACCESS disease sequences. TCRdb reworked the public reads: Q25 trimming with fastp, MiXCR clone assembly, productive beta chains retained. Each entry merges the rows of one CDR3 protein and shows their most common DNA and genes. For this entry, the V and J calls and clone size follow TCRdb and not the study's own pipeline. This sample comprises 200,000 to 300,000 distinct CDR3 sequences, about 94% of them detected only once. 0.06% to 0.08% of the sample is taken by the ten largest.

High-throughput TCR beta sequencing profiled peripheral blood CD8+ and CD4+ T cells from healthy donors, Susac syndrome patients and multiple sclerosis patients. Multiple sclerosis controls were treatment-naive patients with stable or active relapsing-remitting disease fulfilling revised McDonald criteria. CD8+ TEMRA cells were enriched by FACS, while bulk CD8+ and CD4+ T cells were purified by magnetic negative isolation. Blood was collected in EDTA tubes and processed within 24 hours, with PBMCs isolated through density gradient centrifugation. PBMCs intended for TCR sequencing were frozen in liquid nitrogen and were later thawed in a 37 degrees C water bath. A purity of at least 90% was achieved for sorted or isolated CD4+, CD8+ and CD8+ TEMRA cells.

The sequence derives from a human donor with multiple sclerosis. The chain joins TRBV7-6 to TRBJ2-5, and TRBD1 aligns with 12 junction nucleotides. The sequenced sample consisted of CD4+ T cells from PBMCs. The CDR3: CASSQPGWGQGAGVIRETQYF. The nucleotide sequence is TGTGCCAGCAGCCAACCCGGGTGGGGACAGGGGGCCGGAGTGATAAGAGAGACCCAGTACTTC.